Each of the 29 T cell receptor beta chains below was sequenced from the same sample in a study of cytotoxic CD8 clonotypes in ibrutinib-treated CLL. TCRdb keeps only in-frame clones here, not all; method: immunoSEQ multiplex PCR. This repertoire shows 300,000 to 350,000 clones, around four fifths found once; its top ten account for 6.5% to 8.5%. The sample in question was PBMCs, obtained before ibrutinib treatment. These receptors originate from a human donor with chronic lymphocytic leukemia.

The rearrangement uses TRBV20-1 and TRBJ2-7; 7 bases fit TRBD1. The CDR3 runs to 11 residues. Trimming cost V 8 bases and J 4 bases; bases outside gene matches: 5. Germline-derived CDR1 and CDR2 are DFQATT and SNEGSKA (reference sequence). The CDR3 region is CSSGGSYEQYF. The DNA for the CDR3 is TGCAGTTCAGGGGGTTCGTACGAGCAGTACTTC.

This clone was detected a few times. The chain uses TRBV4-3 and TRBJ1-2, with 12 nucleotides matching TRBD1. Germline-derived CDR1 and CDR2 are LGHNA and YSLEER. Trimming at V came to 6 bases and at J to 1 base, leaving 3 bases not matched to a gene. The CDR3 contains 15 residues. CDR3 amino acids: CASRGQGAYNYGYTF. CDR3 DNA sequence: TGCGCCAGCAGGGGACAGGGGGCATATAACTATGGCTACACCTTC.

This chain joins TRBV30 and TRBJ2-3; unclear D gene. This CDR3 contains 15 residues. V lost 0 bases and J lost 2, with 12 bases in between. Per germline, CDR1 GTSNPN and CDR2 SVGIG (reference sequence). CDR3 loop: CAWSVDGPLTDTQYF. The CDR3 DNA is TGTGCCTGGAGTGTTGACGGGCCTCTCACAGATACGCAGTATTTT.

The chain links TRBV27 to TRBJ1-2; tentatively, D is TRBD1 (6 bases). The CDR3 is made up of 14 amino acids. V lost 6 bases to trimming and J lost 0 bases, with 11 bases between them. Germline assignment: CDR1 MNHEY and CDR2 SMNVEV (reference sequence). The CDR3 reads CASRPYRANYGYTF. In nucleotides, the CDR3 is TGTGCCAGCAGACCCTACAGGGCTAACTATGGCTACACCTTC.

This clone was seen just once. The genes are TRBV4-1 and TRBJ2-7; TRBD2 aligns across 10 bases. CDR1 and CDR2 (germline): MGHRA, YSYEKL. Trimming removed 4 bases from V and 3 bases from J; junction bases left unmatched: 9. The CDR3 contains 16 residues. The CDR3 coding sequence is TGCGCCAGCAGCCCCCAAACTAGCGGGGCTTACTACGAGCAGTACTTC. Amino acid sequence: CASSPQTSGAYYEQYF.

The chain uses TRBV19 and TRBJ1-2; D perhaps matches TRBD1 (5 bases). Germline V gives CDR1 LNHDA, CDR2 SQIVND (reference sequence). The CDR3 runs 15 residues. V was trimmed by 6 bases and J by 2 bases, leaving 16 bases between them. The CDR3 region is CASSTSPPGNYGYTF. The CDR3 DNA reads TGTGCCAGTAGCACCTCGCCCCCAGGGAACTATGGCTACACCTTC.

The chain joins TRBV7-9 to TRBJ1-4; D is uncertain. The CDR3 is 15 amino acids. V was shortened by 4 bases and J by 0 bases, with 9 bases between the two germline ends. CDR1 and CDR2 from the germline V gene are SEHNR and FQNEAQ (reference sequence). The CDR3 DNA reads TGTGCCAGCAGCTCCTCAGGCACAACTAATGAAAAACTGTTTTTT. Translating it yields CASSSSGTTNEKLFF.

This clone came up a few times. The chain links TRBV4-3 to TRBJ2-2, with 9 positions matching TRBD2. V was pared by 1 base and J by 0 bases, with 6 bases of the junction left unmatched. Germline CDR1 and CDR2: LGHNA and YSLEER. The CDR3 has 18 amino acids. In nucleotides, the CDR3 is TGCGCCAGCAGCCAAGTTCTAGCGGGGACCGCGAACACCGGGGAGCTGTTTTTT. Its protein product is CASSQVLAGTANTGELFF.

This chain links TRBV9 with TRBJ2-7; TRBD2 matches at 13 bases. The CDR3 has 17 residues. The trim removed 2 bases at V and 2 bases at J, leaving 7 bases unmatched. Germline V gene lookup returns CDR1 SGDLS and CDR2 YYNGEE. The CDR3 reads CASSVGGGTSGTYEQYF. CDR3 nucleotides: TGTGCCAGCAGCGTGGGCGGTGGGACTAGCGGGACCTACGAGCAGTACTTC.

DNA of the CDR3: TGTGCCAGCTCACCAATCGGGGTCGAGCAGTACTTC. Its protein product is CASSPIGVEQYF. The chain links TRBV18 to TRBJ2-7; TRBD2 is a possible D gene (5 bases). Per the germline V gene, CDR1 is KGHSH and CDR2 is LQKENI. With 2 bases removed from V and 6 bases from J, the gap between germline ends came to 8 bases. This CDR3 has 12 residues.

There are a few counts of this clone. This chain uses TRBV28 with TRBJ1-2; no clear D gene. The V and J ends lost 8 bases and 8 bases respectively, with 12 bases between them. There are 11 residues in the CDR3. The germline gives CDR1 MDHEN, CDR2 SYDVKM. The CDR3 DNA reads as TGTGCCAGCGGACGTGCTAGGGGCTACACCTTC. It yields the protein CASGRARGYTF.

The chain couples TRBV4-1 to TRBJ2-2, with 9 bases matching TRBD1. V dropped 5 bases and J dropped 5; count of bases not matched to a gene: 6. The CDR3 is made up of 15 amino acids. CDR1 is MGHRA and CDR2 is YSYEKL in the germline V gene. CDR3 in DNA: TGCGCCAGCAGCTCACCGACAGGGGGGACCGGGGAGCTGTTTTTT. This encodes CASSSPTGGTGELFF.

The chain couples TRBV5-1 to TRBJ1-5; the D is unclear. V dropped 0 bases and J dropped 1 base, with 11 bases sitting between them. There are 16 residues in the CDR3. The germline V gene encodes CDR1 SGHRS and CDR2 YFSETQ. DNA for the CDR3: TGCGCCAGCAGCTTGGATGGCAGCCAGAGCAATCAGCCCCAGCATTTT. Its protein is CASSLDGSQSNQPQHF.

This chain joins TRBV4-1 and TRBJ2-3; TRBD2 matches at 10 bases. The junction had 9 bases not matched to a gene; V was cut back by 8 bases and J by 4 bases. This CDR3 comprises 15 residues. Germline values: CDR1 MGHRA, CDR2 YSYEKL. The CDR3 DNA reads as TGCGCCAGCGGAGAGCGGGAGGGGGGCGCAGATACGCAGTATTTT. Amino acids: CASGEREGGADTQYF.

The chain has TRBV5-1 and TRBJ2-4, with a possible D match to TRBD2 (5 bases). V gave up 4 bases and J gave up 3 bases, with 17 bases separating them. This CDR3 contains 16 residues. The V gene's germline CDR1 is SGHRS and CDR2 YFSETQ. The CDR3 DNA follows: TGCGCCAGCAGCCCGGGGAGAACCTGGGGCAAAAACATTCAGTACTTC. As protein: CASSPGRTWGKNIQYF.

The V call is TRBV5-1, the J call TRBJ1-1; D perhaps matches TRBD1 (5 bases). Trimming stripped 3 bases from V and 5 bases from J, with 11 bases between. From germline, CDR1 is SGHRS and CDR2 YFSETQ. The CDR3 length is 13 residues. The DNA of the CDR3 is TGCGCCAGCAGCTATCGGGGGGGAACTGAAGCTTTCTTT. Protein product: CASSYRGGTEAFF.

The chain links TRBV5-4 to TRBJ2-2; D is possibly TRBD1 (6 bases). The CDR3 is 16 residues long. Looked up from germline, CDR1 is SGHNT and CDR2 is YYREEE (reference sequence). V lost 4 bases and J 5 bases, leaving 18 bases between the germline ends. The chain's CDR3 is CASSPYLGHRTGELFF. Here the CDR3 DNA reads TGTGCCAGCAGCCCGTACCTGGGACACAGGACCGGGGAGCTGTTTTTT.

J is TRBJ2-2 and V is TRBV30; D is ambiguous. V lost 2 bases and J 7 bases, leaving 8 bases between the germline ends. This CDR3 contains 12 residues. From germline, CDR1 is GTSNPN and CDR2 SVGIG (reference sequence). CDR3 amino acids: CAWSHWDGELFF. The DNA of the CDR3 is TGTGCCTGGAGTCACTGGGACGGGGAGCTGTTTTTT.

CDR3 sequence: CASSRQGANTEAFF. The CDR3 nucleotides are TGTGCCAGCAGTCGACAGGGGGCGAACACTGAAGCTTTCTTT. J is TRBJ1-1 and V is TRBV28; TRBD1 matches 10 bases. The V segment lost 5 bases and the J segment 1 base; nucleotides outside the gene matches: 1. Germline V gives CDR1 MDHEN, CDR2 SYDVKM. The CDR3 has 14 amino acids.

V and J are TRBV5-1 and TRBJ2-3; D possibly corresponds to TRBD2 (5 bases). Germline loops: CDR1 SGHRS, CDR2 YFSETQ. The CDR3 spans 12 residues. Trimming stripped 4 bases from V and 8 bases from J, with 11 bases between. As DNA, the CDR3 is TGCGCCAGCAGCCCCCCCAGCGGTACGCAGTATTTT. Protein sequence: CASSPPSGTQYF.

The chain joins TRBV9 to TRBJ2-7, with TRBD1 identical over 7 bases. This CDR3 has 16 amino acids. Germline V CDR1 and CDR2: SGDLS, YYNGEE. V lost 4 bases to trimming and J lost 0 bases; unmatched junction nucleotides: 10. CDR3 loop: CASSPRGQISSYEQYF. The CDR3 region has the DNA TGTGCCAGCAGCCCCCGGGGACAGATAAGCTCCTACGAGCAGTACTTC.

The chain employs TRBV7-2 and TRBJ2-3; D ambiguous. Germline V lookup: CDR1 SGHTA, CDR2 FQGNSA. The V end lost 0 bases, the J end lost 2 bases, and 6 bases lay between the germline ends. This CDR3 has 14 residues. CDR3 DNA sequence: TGTGCCAGCAGCTTAGCGCTGGACACAGATACGCAGTATTTT. Residues: CASSLALDTDTQYF.

The rearrangement links TRBV5-1 to TRBJ2-2, with 8 bases fitting TRBD1. The CDR3 sequence is 14 residues long. Germline V gives CDR1 SGHRS, CDR2 YFSETQ. V was pared by 10 bases and J by 3 bases, with 8 bases of the junction left unmatched. CDR3 coding DNA: TGCGCCGGGAGGACAGGGTTCGACACCGGGGAGCTGTTTTTT. This encodes CAGRTGFDTGELFF.

The J gene is TRBJ2-1, the V gene TRBV6-6, with D maybe TRBD2 (6 bases). Germline values: CDR1 MNHNY, CDR2 SVGAGI (reference sequence). The CDR3 contains 16 residues. Trimming took off 1 base at V and 4 bases at J, with 14 bases between the two ends. The CDR3 here is CASSYWGGGRYNEQFF. In DNA, the CDR3 is TGTGCCAGCAGTTACTGGGGCGGAGGGAGATACAATGAGCAGTTCTTC.

The chain links TRBV5-4 to TRBJ1-4, with D perhaps TRBD1 (5 bases). Germline CDR1 reads SGHNT; CDR2 reads YYREEE (reference sequence). The CDR3 is made up of 14 amino acids. Trimming pared 3 bases from V and 2 bases from J, leaving 8 bases between. CDR3 sequence reads: CASSSQATNEKLFF. The CDR3 bases are TGTGCCAGCAGCTCACAGGCGACTAATGAAAAACTGTTTTTT.

With respect to this clone: With a much larger clone just one base away, this may be a read error. The chain is built from TRBV4-3 and TRBJ1-1; unclear D gene. The CDR3 is 13 amino acids. Germline lookup yields CDR1 LGHNA and CDR2 YSLEER. V dropped 1 base and J dropped 1 base, with 4 bases sitting between them. CDR3 in DNA: TGCGCCAGCAGCCAAGCCAGGAACACTGAAGCTTTCTTT. This sequence encodes CASSQARNTEAFF.

V is TRBV7-9 and J is TRBJ2-7; D gene unclear. Trimming took 3 bases from V and 5 from J, leaving 8 bases between them. Germline loops: CDR1 SEHNR, CDR2 FQNEAQ (reference sequence). The CDR3 loop spans 12 amino acids. CDR3 nucleotide sequence: TGTGCCAGCAGCTTGGGTCCTGACGAGCAGTACTTC. Protein sequence: CASSLGPDEQYF.

The V and J genes are TRBV5-1 and TRBJ2-7, with TRBD2 identical over 8 bases. There are 16 residues in the CDR3. From germline, CDR1 is SGHRS and CDR2 YFSETQ. V trimming: 3 bases; J trimming: 2 bases; junction bases outside the gene matches: 10. CDR3 coding DNA: TGCGCCAGCAGCTACAGCTCGGGACTAGAAACCTACGAGCAGTACTTC. Its translation: CASSYSSGLETYEQYF.

The chain is built from TRBV13 and TRBJ2-7; 7 bases map to TRBD1. V lost 2 bases, J lost 3 bases, and 16 bases stayed unmatched. The CDR3 has 18 residues. CDR1 and CDR2 (germline): PRHDT, FYEKMQ (reference sequence). The CDR3, as DNA: TGTGCCAGCAGCTTAAGGGTACAGGGGAAATCGGACAACTACGAGCAGTACTTC. Its protein product is CASSLRVQGKSDNYEQYF.